These 5 T cell receptor beta chains came from one sample sequenced in a study of T-cell memory formation after mild COVID-19 (dated by TCRdb to 2020 to 2022). The library relied on 5' RACE. Sequencing relied on an Illumina NovaSeq 6000. Through fastp at Q25 and MiXCR, TCRdb rebuilt clones from the public reads, retaining in-frame beta chains. One record per CDR3 amino acid sequence lists the most common genes and DNA. The sample yields a few hundred thousand distinct CDR3 sequences; roughly a fifth were counted once. In total, the top ten clones hold over 20% of the sample. Sequencing was done on a sample of PBMCs or a T cell subset sorted from them (not recorded which). Receptors were obtained from a man younger than 35 who had mild COVID-19 (a few samples of this study predate the infection). The sample titles of this study are shuffled in the database, so cell type and time point are left out; the donor was told from shared clones.

Worth noting for this clonotype: A read error may explain this, as a much larger clone is one base away. The rearrangement joins TRBV4-3 to TRBJ1-6; D possibly corresponds to TRBD1 (5 bases). Germline values: CDR1 LGHNA, CDR2 YSLEER. V gave up 1 base and J gave up 7 bases, with 8 bases separating them. This CDR3 has 14 residues. In DNA, the CDR3 is TGCGCCAGCAGCCAAGTTGGGGGGAATTCACCCCTCCACTTT. Residues: CASSQVGGNSPLHF.

V is TRBV7-2 and J is TRBJ1-2; 7 bases line up with TRBD1. The CDR3 has 19 residues. With 2 bases clipped from V and 1 base from J, the junction kept 16 bases outside the gene matches. CDR1 is SGHTA, CDR2 FQGNSA, per germline. The CDR3 coding sequence is TGTGCCAGCAGCTTATGGTTCCGGCAGGGGGGATACCGTAACTATGGCTACACCTTC. Protein sequence: CASSLWFRQGGYRNYGYTF.

J is TRBJ2-3 and V is TRBV5-1; TRBD1 is a possible D gene (5 bases). Trimming cost V 0 bases and J 4 bases, with 6 bases left between them. The CDR3 consists of 13 residues. The germline CDR1 and CDR2 sequences are SGHRS and YFSETQ. The CDR3 DNA reads as TGCGCCAGCAGCTTGGGACAGCCAGATACGCAGTATTTT. Translated: CASSLGQPDTQYF.

The V gene is TRBV12-3 or TRBV12-4, the J gene TRBJ2-5, with D tentatively TRBD2 (5 bases). The CDR3 totals 14 residues. Trimming shortened V by 6 bases and J by 5 bases, and 16 bases separated the two germline ends. The CDR3 here is CASSPNEGRETQYF. In nucleotides, the CDR3 is TGTGCCAGCAGCCCTAATGAGGGCAGGGAGACCCAGTACTTC.

The J gene is TRBJ2-5, the V gene TRBV6-2 or TRBV6-3; the D is unclear. From germline, CDR1 is MNHEY and CDR2 SVGEGT. The V end was cut by 3 bases, the J end by 0 bases, with 14 bases between. CDR3 length: 16 residues. CDR3 sequence (DNA): TGTGCCAGCAGTTATTGGCGCTGGGAAAACCAAGAGACCCAGTACTTC. Translation: CASSYWRWENQETQYF.